The clone carrying this TCR beta chain showed up just once. This CDR3 is also generated by other DNA sequences in the sample. The sample belongs to a study of T cell changes during pregnancy in multiple sclerosis. Sequenced by immunoSEQ multiplex PCR; TCRdb stores in-frame clones only, minus some. Of over 60,000 clones in the sample, roughly 91% were seen once. The germline V gene encodes CDR1 MNHNY and CDR2 SVGAGI (reference sequence). The CDR3 contains 13 residues. The germline V and J ends were trimmed by 6 bases and 5 bases, with 14 bases remaining between them. The rearrangement joins TRBV6-6 to TRBJ2-7, with D perhaps TRBD1 (6 bases). The source of this sequence is a female donor in good health, enrolled as a control in a pregnancy study. The sample in question was peripheral blood, obtained in the third trimester of pregnancy. The CDR3 spells CASSHRVFDEQYF. The CDR3 bases are TGTGCCAGCAGCCACAGGGTTTTCGACGAGCAGTACTTC.